This entry lists 32 T cell receptor beta chains sequenced from one sample in a study of blood T cell repertoires in COVID-19. Method: immunoSEQ multiplex PCR; TCRdb's copy keeps in-frame clones and lacks some. The sample lists about 58,000 clones; about 83% were seen once. Sequences were obtained from peripheral blood. The receptors here all came from a man between 40 and 49 years old with active COVID-19.

The chain uses TRBV19 and TRBJ1-2, with 8 nucleotides matching TRBD1. The CDR3 is made up of 15 amino acids. V shed 8 bases and J 4 bases; nucleotides not matched to a gene: 12. Germline CDR1 and CDR2: LNHDA and SQIVND (reference sequence). CDR3 nucleotides: TGTGCCAGTTCCGAACGGGACAGGCTTCTCTATGGCTACACCTTC. Amino acids: CASSERDRLLYGYTF.

This chain joins TRBV4-2 and TRBJ1-1; the D is unclear. The CDR3 is 14 residues long. Germline CDR1 reads LGHNA; CDR2 reads YNFKEQ. Trimming pared 0 bases from V and 1 base from J, leaving 6 bases between. The chain's CDR3 is CASSQDPGNTEAFF. The CDR3 bases are TGTGCCAGCAGCCAAGATCCCGGGAACACTGAAGCTTTCTTT.

This clone turned up a few times. The chain links TRBV15 to TRBJ2-2, with a tentative D call TRBD1 (5 bases). This CDR3 spans 17 amino acids. Germline CDR1 reads LNHNV; CDR2 reads YYDKDF (reference sequence). Trimming removed 0 bases at V and 4 bases at J, with 15 bases between. Written as DNA, the CDR3 is TGTGCCACCAGCAGAGATGGGCCCAGGGTCACCACCGGGGAGCTGTTTTTT. Residues: CATSRDGPRVTTGELFF.

V usage is TRBV7-3 and J usage is TRBJ2-1; maybe TRBD2 (6 bases). Germline CDR1 is SGHTA and CDR2 is FQGTGA. This CDR3 has 16 residues. The germline V and J ends were trimmed by 4 bases and 6 bases, with 19 bases remaining between them. CDR3 region: CASSSTGTLRGNEQFF. CDR3 DNA sequence: TGTGCCAGCAGCTCGACCGGGACTCTCCGGGGCAATGAGCAGTTCTTC.

V and J are TRBV18 and TRBJ2-3; D gene unclear. The CDR3 has 17 residues. Trimming left V 1 base short and J 0 bases short, with 14 bases between. The germline CDR1 and CDR2 sequences are KGHSH and LQKENI. The CDR3 region is CASSPRLHSTSTDTQYF. CDR3 DNA sequence: TGTGCCAGCTCACCACGTCTGCACAGTACCAGCACAGATACGCAGTATTTT.

The chain couples TRBV6-2 or TRBV6-3 to TRBJ1-2; TRBD1 might be the D (6 bases). The V end lost 5 bases, the J end lost 4 bases, and 11 bases lay between the germline ends. Germline CDR1 MNHEY, CDR2 SVGEGT. The CDR3 has 13 residues. CDR3 sequence reads: CASSITGSYGYTF. The CDR3 DNA reads TGTGCCAGCAGTATCACAGGGAGCTATGGCTACACCTTC.

V gene TRBV3-1 (or the pseudogene TRBV3-2) combines with J gene TRBJ2-7; 8 bases match TRBD1. This CDR3 comprises 13 residues. Per the germline V gene, CDR1 is LGHDT and CDR2 is YNNKEL (reference sequence). Losses at the gene ends were 4 bases for V and 3 bases for J; bases not matched to a gene: 2. This chain's CDR3 is CASSLGQVYEQYF. The CDR3 DNA is TGTGCCAGCAGCCTGGGACAGGTCTACGAGCAGTACTTC.

The chain uses TRBV6-1 and TRBJ1-5; 7 bases map to TRBD1. The length of the CDR3 is 14 residues. V lost 3 bases and J lost 3; bases outside the gene matches: 2. The germline V gene has CDR1 MNHNS and CDR2 SASEGT. CDR3 coding DNA: TGTGCCAGCAGTGAGACAGGGTACAATCAGCCCCAGCATTTT. It specifies CASSETGYNQPQHF.

The V gene is TRBV19, the J gene TRBJ2-1, with TRBD1 as a possible D gene (6 bases). V gave up 7 bases and J gave up 10 bases, with 17 bases separating them. Germline assignment: CDR1 LNHDA and CDR2 SQIVND (reference sequence). CDR3 length: 13 residues. The CDR3 nucleotides are TGTGCCAGTAATGAGGGACACCCCCAGGAGCAGTTCTTC. This encodes CASNEGHPQEQFF.

This chain connects TRBV5-1 to TRBJ1-6; tentatively, D is TRBD1 (5 bases). CDR3 length: 15 residues. Germline assignment: CDR1 SGHRS and CDR2 YFSETQ. V was trimmed by 0 bases and J by 10 bases, leaving 14 bases between them. As DNA, the CDR3 is TGCGCCAGCAGCTTGGGACCGGGGGAAGGGTCACCCCTCCACTTT. Protein sequence: CASSLGPGEGSPLHF.

This clone showed up just a few times. The V gene is TRBV29-1, the J gene TRBJ2-7, with 7 bases that match TRBD1. Germline V gene data show CDR1 as SQVTM and CDR2 as ANQGSEA. The ends lost 6 bases at V and 2 bases at J; junction bases unmatched: 4. This CDR3 region has 12 residues. CDR3 sequence reads: CSVRQGPYEQYF. The DNA of the CDR3 is TGCAGCGTACGACAGGGACCCTACGAGCAGTACTTC.

This rearrangement joins TRBV19 to TRBJ1-2, with a tentative D call TRBD1 (6 bases). V was clipped by 5 bases and J by 2 bases, with 21 bases between them. Germline CDR1 reads LNHDA; CDR2 reads SQIVND (reference sequence). The CDR3 is made up of 17 amino acids. As DNA, the CDR3 is TGTGCCAGTAGTTACCGGGACATCGGTCGGGTCAACTATGGCTACACCTTC. Amino acids: CASSYRDIGRVNYGYTF.

The chain links TRBV5-1 to TRBJ1-2; D gene ambiguous. The CDR3 spans 15 residues. V lost 1 base and J lost 0, with 10 bases in between. Germline CDR1 SGHRS, CDR2 YFSETQ. The CDR3 region has the DNA TGCGCCAGCAGCTTGAACCCCAACTCTAACTATGGCTACACCTTC. Its protein product is CASSLNPNSNYGYTF.

This clone has only one observation. CDR3 DNA: TGTGCCAGCAGCCCAACGACTAGCGGGAGGGGTGATACGCAGTATTTT. Protein: CASSPTTSGRGDTQYF. This chain uses TRBV7-9 with TRBJ2-3; 14 nucleotides line up with TRBD2. Germline CDR1 and CDR2: SEHNR and FQNEAQ (reference sequence). This CDR3 contains 16 residues. V shed 5 bases and J 6 bases; nucleotides not matched to a gene: 7.

The chain has TRBV3-1 (or the pseudogene TRBV3-2) and TRBJ1-1; unclear D gene. This CDR3 has 14 amino acids. Germline lookup yields CDR1 LGHDT and CDR2 YNNKEL (reference sequence). V was shortened by 2 bases and J by 6 bases, with 13 bases between the two germline ends. In nucleotides, the CDR3 is TGTGCCAGCAGCCAATCCCGGAGGGTTTCTGAAGCTTTCTTT. This sequence encodes CASSQSRRVSEAFF.

The V and J genes are TRBV30 and TRBJ2-7; 9 bases line up with TRBD1. The CDR3 contains 15 residues. The V segment lost 5 bases and the J segment 2 bases; nucleotides outside the gene matches: 10. CDR1 is GTSNPN and CDR2 is SVGIG in the germline V gene (reference sequence). CDR3 residues: CAWHPYGTGTYEQYF. As DNA, the CDR3 is TGTGCCTGGCACCCCTATGGGACAGGGACCTACGAGCAGTACTTC.

The chain carries TRBV5-4 and TRBJ2-3; 10 bases are a match to TRBD2. V trimming: 4 bases; J trimming: 4 bases; junction bases outside the gene matches: 12. The CDR3 has 17 residues. The germline CDR1 and CDR2 sequences are SGHNT and YYREEE (reference sequence). Written as DNA, the CDR3 is TGTGCCAGCAGCCCGAATTTAGCGGGAGGCGGGGCAGATACGCAGTATTTT. This codes for CASSPNLAGGGADTQYF.

J is TRBJ1-1 and V is TRBV10-3; the D gene is possibly TRBD1 (5 bases). This CDR3 is 14 amino acids long. Germline CDR1 is ENHRY and CDR2 is SYGVKD. V was trimmed by 8 bases and J by 4 bases, leaving 17 bases between them. In nucleotides, the CDR3 is TGTGCCATCCACAACGACCGGGGGACCACTGAAGCTTTCTTT. Protein product: CAIHNDRGTTEAFF.

This chain connects TRBV7-8 to TRBJ1-2; TRBD1 is a possible D gene (6 bases). The V and J ends lost 2 bases and 2 bases respectively, with 21 bases between them. This CDR3 has 18 residues. Looked up from germline, CDR1 is SGHVS and CDR2 is FQNEAQ. CDR3 residues: CASSLSTGIGGRNYGYTF. CDR3 nucleotides: TGTGCCAGCAGCTTATCAACAGGGATTGGCGGACGAAACTATGGCTACACCTTC.

The V and J genes are TRBV5-7 and TRBJ1-1; unclear D gene. TRBV5-7 is filed as an ORF, its function uncertain. This CDR3 comprises 14 residues. Trimming cost V 0 bases and J 0 bases, with 6 bases left between them. Here the CDR3 DNA reads TGTGCCAGCAGCTTGGCGGGTATGAACACTGAAGCTTTCTTT. Residues: CASSLAGMNTEAFF.

J is TRBJ2-1 and V is TRBV6-2 or TRBV6-3, with TRBD2 matching 14 bases. Germline V gene data show CDR1 as MNHEY and CDR2 as SVGEGT. V trimming: 5 bases; J trimming: 8 bases; junction bases outside the gene matches: 11. The CDR3 spans 17 residues. The CDR3 protein is CASSPRVGLAGEDEQFF. CDR3 coding DNA: TGTGCCAGCAGTCCCCGGGTGGGACTAGCGGGAGAGGATGAGCAGTTCTTC.

The chain has TRBV11-2 and TRBJ2-7, with D maybe TRBD1 (7 bases). V shed 1 base and J shed 3 bases, with 16 bases lying between them. This CDR3 is built from 16 residues. Germline-derived CDR1 and CDR2 are SGHAT and FQNNGV. CDR3 sequence: CASSLGRRGRDYEQYF. The DNA for the CDR3 is TGTGCCAGCAGCTTAGGTCGGAGGGGGCGCGACTACGAGCAGTACTTC.

In its sample, this clone was seen a few times. This chain links TRBV10-3 with TRBJ2-2; 9 bases fit TRBD2. CDR3 length: 15 amino acids. Germline CDR1 is ENHRY and CDR2 is SYGVKD. V trimming: 4 bases; J trimming: 4 bases; junction bases outside the gene matches: 4. CDR3: CAISAGTSSTGELFF. The CDR3 nucleotides are TGTGCCATCAGTGCTGGGACTAGCAGCACCGGGGAGCTGTTTTTT.

On this clone itself: At the DNA level, this CDR3 is encoded by other sequences in the same sample as well. The chain carries TRBV5-1 and TRBJ2-7; no clear D. Per germline, CDR1 SGHRS and CDR2 YFSETQ. The V end lost 2 bases, the J end lost 2 bases, and 8 bases lay between the germline ends. This CDR3 has 13 residues. The CDR3 here is CASSFGTAYEQYF. The CDR3 region has the DNA TGCGCCAGCAGCTTTGGAACAGCCTACGAGCAGTACTTC.

The rearrangement links TRBV10-2 to TRBJ2-3, with D possibly matching TRBD2 (6 bases). CDR1 is WSHSY and CDR2 is SAAADI in the germline V gene. V lost 7 bases, J lost 4 bases, and 18 bases lay in between. The CDR3 spans 15 residues. As DNA, the CDR3 is TGCGCCAGCAAGGTGACAGCGGGTCCCTCAGATACGCAGTATTTT. This codes for CASKVTAGPSDTQYF.

V is TRBV30 and J is TRBJ2-1, with 8 bases fitting TRBD2. CDR1 and CDR2 from the germline V gene are GTSNPN and SVGIG (reference sequence). V shed 0 bases and J 9 bases; nucleotides not matched to a gene: 10. This CDR3 spans 15 amino acids. The CDR3 spells CAWSVTGLAFTEQFF. The CDR3 nucleotides read TGTGCCTGGAGTGTTACAGGACTAGCTTTTACTGAGCAGTTCTTC.

The chain has TRBV30 and TRBJ2-7; D not certain. The germline V gene has CDR1 GTSNPN and CDR2 SVGIG (reference sequence). The length of the CDR3 is 12 residues. Trimming took off 7 bases at V and 0 bases at J, with 10 bases between the two ends. The CDR3 reads CAFDSPSYEQYF. The CDR3 DNA reads as TGTGCCTTTGACTCGCCCTCCTACGAGCAGTACTTC.

This chain uses TRBV5-1 with TRBJ2-5; D uncertain. V was pared by 4 bases and J by 2 bases, with 9 bases between. CDR1 is SGHRS and CDR2 is YFSETQ in the germline V gene. CDR3 length: 13 residues. CDR3 DNA: TGCGCCAGCAGCGCCCTCCAGCAAGAGACCCAGTACTTC. This sequence encodes CASSALQQETQYF.

This clone was seen a single time. V is TRBV10-3 and J is TRBJ1-1, with TRBD1 matching 8 bases. The CDR3 extends over 12 amino acids. Germline lookup yields CDR1 ENHRY and CDR2 SYGVKD. V shed 10 bases and J 6 bases; nucleotides not matched to a gene: 7. CDR3 sequence: CATGTGLSEAFF. The CDR3 DNA sequence: TGTGCCACCGGGACAGGACTCTCTGAAGCTTTCTTT.

The chain uses TRBV7-9 and TRBJ1-2; TRBD1 aligns across 8 bases. This CDR3 comprises 13 residues. CDR1 and CDR2 from the germline V gene are SEHNR and FQNEAQ (reference sequence). V lost 5 bases and J lost 7; bases outside the gene matches: 6. As DNA, the CDR3 is TGTGCCAGCAGCCAGGGGGCAGGAGGTGGCTACACCTTC. Its protein is CASSQGAGGGYTF.

The V gene is TRBV5-6, the J gene TRBJ2-1; perhaps TRBD2 as D (5 bases). This CDR3 has 13 residues. The germline CDR1 and CDR2 sequences are SGHDT and YYEEEE. Trimming pared 4 bases from V and 4 bases from J, leaving 9 bases between. Here the CDR3 reads CASSLGEYNEQFF. CDR3 bases: TGTGCCAGCAGCCTCGGGGAGTACAATGAGCAGTTCTTC.

The chain joins TRBV20-1 to TRBJ2-3; D ambiguous. From germline, CDR1 is DFQATT and CDR2 SNEGSKA (reference sequence). V lost 7 bases and J lost 2, with 7 bases in between. This CDR3 spans 11 amino acids. The CDR3 spells CSGAITDTQYF. The DNA for the CDR3 is TGCAGTGGCGCGATCACAGATACGCAGTATTTT.